These T cell receptor beta chains were read from a single sample in a study of post-analysis software for immune sequencing data. TCRdb re-called the PCR reads with MiXCR, one entry per CDR3 protein. The table shows hundreds of thousands of distinct CDR3 sequences, with 30% occurring only once. The sequenced sample consisted of blood. Every receptor here comes from a girl between 10 and 17 years old with multiple sclerosis. Each CDR3 is given with its conserved first and last residue. The order of the fields is CDR3 length, D gene, V gene, CDR3 protein. The D gene is left open where the match is weak.

15,TRBD2,TRBV20-1,CSARSSSGAAYEQYF
16,TRBD2,TRBV10-3,CAISLTREGGTDTQYF
17,.,TRBV7-2,CASSSIQSGCGWETQYF
17,TRBD2,TRBV7-2,CASSLVALAGYTGELFF
15,.,TRBV3-1,CASSRRFSGANVLTF
12,.,TRBV29-1,CSVEGVGTEAFF
11,.,TRBV20-1,CSASAPWPQHF
17,.,TRBV7-9,CASSLPGQTRLLNEQFF
14,.,TRBV6-4,CASSEKRGPYGYTF
15,TRBD1,TRBV5-1,CASSLEGQGGETQYF
12,.,TRBV7-2,CASSLWWEKLFF
13,TRBD1,TRBV6-1,CASSALRTGEAFF
15,TRBD1,TRBV20-1,CSAPLGQGASDTQYF
16,.,TRBV3-1,CASSPAPTSHDAEQFF
12,.,TRBV5-8,CASSLPPREQYF